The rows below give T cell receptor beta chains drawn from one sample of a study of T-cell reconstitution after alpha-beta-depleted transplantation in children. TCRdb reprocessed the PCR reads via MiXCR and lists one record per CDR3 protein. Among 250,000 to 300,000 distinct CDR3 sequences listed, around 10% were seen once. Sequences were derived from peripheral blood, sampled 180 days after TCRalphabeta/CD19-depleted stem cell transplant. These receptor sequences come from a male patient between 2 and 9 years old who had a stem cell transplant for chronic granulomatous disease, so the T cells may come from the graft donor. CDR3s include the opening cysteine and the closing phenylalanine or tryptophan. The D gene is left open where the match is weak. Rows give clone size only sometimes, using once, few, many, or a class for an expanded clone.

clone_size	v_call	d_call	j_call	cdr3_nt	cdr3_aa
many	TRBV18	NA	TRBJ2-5	TGTGCCAGCTCGCGGACGCCCCAAGAGACCCAGTACTTC	CASSRTPQETQYF
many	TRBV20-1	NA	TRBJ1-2	TGCAGTGCTAGAGAAGTCTATGGCTACACCTTC	CSAREVYGYTF
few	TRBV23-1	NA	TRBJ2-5	TGCGCCAGCAGTCAACTGATTCAGGGCCAAGAGACCCAGTACTTC	CASSQLIQGQETQYF
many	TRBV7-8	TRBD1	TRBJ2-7	TGTGCCAGCAGCTTTAACCCGGAGACAGGGCGGTACGAGCAGTACTTC	CASSFNPETGRYEQYF
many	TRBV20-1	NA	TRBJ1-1	TGCAGTGCTAGAGAAGAGGGCCGGAGGGGTCTGAACACTGAAGCTTTCTTT	CSAREEGRRGLNTEAFF
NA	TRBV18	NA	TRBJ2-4	TGTGCCAGCTCACCGCAAGAACAACAGGGCAAAAACATTCAGTACTTC	CASSPQEQQGKNIQYF
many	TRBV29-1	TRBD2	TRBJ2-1	TGCAGCGGGACTAGCGGGATTTATGAGCAGTTCTTC	CSGTSGIYEQFF
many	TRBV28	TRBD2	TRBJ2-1	TGTGCCAGCAGTTTAACTAGCGGTAGCTCCTACAATGAGCAGTTCTTC	CASSLTSGSSYNEQFF
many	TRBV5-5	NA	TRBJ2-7	TGTGCCAGCAGCTTGAACAGGATGGGGGAGCAGTACTTC	CASSLNRMGEQYF
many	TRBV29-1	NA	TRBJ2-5	TGCAGCGTTGGGAAGGGGAGGAGAGAGACCCAGTACTTC	CSVGKGRRETQYF
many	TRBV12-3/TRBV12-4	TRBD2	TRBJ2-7	TGTGCCAGCAGCCGTACTAGCGGTAGCTCCTACGAGCAGTACTTC	CASSRTSGSSYEQYF
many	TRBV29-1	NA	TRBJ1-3	TGCAGCGTTGATGAGGATTCTGGAAACACCATATATTTT	CSVDEDSGNTIYF
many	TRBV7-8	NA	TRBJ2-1	TGTGCCAGCAGCTTAGGAGTCACCCAGCGGGCTGGCTACAATGAGCAGTTCTTC	CASSLGVTQRAGYNEQFF
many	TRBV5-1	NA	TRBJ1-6	TGCGCCAGCAGCCCGGAGGGACGGCCTAATTCACCCCTCCACTTT	CASSPEGRPNSPLHF
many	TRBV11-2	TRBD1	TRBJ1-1	TGTGCCAGCAGCTTAGAGCTGACAGGGCCGAGGTACACTGAAGCTTTCTTT	CASSLELTGPRYTEAFF
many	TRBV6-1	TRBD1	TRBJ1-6	TGTGCCAGCAGGGACCGGGACAGGCCGAGCTCCTATAATTCACCCCTCCACTTT	CASRDRDRPSSYNSPLHF
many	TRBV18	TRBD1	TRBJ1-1	TGTGCCAGCTCTCCCGGGACAGGGGGCAAGGTGGCTGAAGCTTTCTTT	CASSPGTGGKVAEAFF
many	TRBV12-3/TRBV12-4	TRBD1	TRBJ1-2	TGTGCCAGCAGTTTATGGACAGGGGGTGTTTACACCTTC	CASSLWTGGVYTF
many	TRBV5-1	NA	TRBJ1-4	TGCGCCAGCAGCTTGACCGGGACACCTAATGAAAAACTGTTTTTT	CASSLTGTPNEKLFF
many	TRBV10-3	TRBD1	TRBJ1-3	TGTGCCATCAGAGGACAGGGAGCTGGAAACACCATATATTTT	CAIRGQGAGNTIYF
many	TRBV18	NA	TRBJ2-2	TGTGCCAGCTCACCATTATCGGGGGCAAGCGGGGAGCTGTTTTTT	CASSPLSGASGELFF
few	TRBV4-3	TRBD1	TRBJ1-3	TGCGCCAGCAGCCAGCATGACAGGGGATCTGCAAACACCATATATTTT	CASSQHDRGSANTIYF
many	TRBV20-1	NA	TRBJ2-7	TGCAGTGCCCCGTCGGCGAGCCCCTACGAGCAGTACTTC	CSAPSASPYEQYF
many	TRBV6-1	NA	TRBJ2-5	TGTGCCAGCAGTGGGACCCTTGCGGGGCAAGAGACCCAGTACTTC	CASSGTLAGQETQYF
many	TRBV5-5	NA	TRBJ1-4	TGTGCCAGCAGCTTGGTCGGGACGGATGAAAAACTGTTTTTT	CASSLVGTDEKLFF
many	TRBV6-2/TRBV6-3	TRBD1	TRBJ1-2	TGTGCCAGCGCCAGGACAGGGATGGAACGAAACTATGGCTACACCTTC	CASARTGMERNYGYTF
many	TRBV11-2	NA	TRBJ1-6	TGTGCCAGCAGCTTAGTCACGTTGGACTCACCCCTCCACTTT	CASSLVTLDSPLHF
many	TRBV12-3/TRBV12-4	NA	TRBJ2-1	TGTGCCAGCAGTTTTAATTTAGGGAGCTCCTACAATGAGCAGTTCTTC	CASSFNLGSSYNEQFF
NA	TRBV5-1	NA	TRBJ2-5	TGCGCCAGCAGCTTGCTGGGGGACGGCCAAACCCAGTACTTC	CASSLLGDGQTQYF
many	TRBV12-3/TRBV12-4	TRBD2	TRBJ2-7	TGTGCCAGCAGTTGGCAGCGGGAGCCCCCCTACGAGCAGTACTTC	CASSWQREPPYEQYF
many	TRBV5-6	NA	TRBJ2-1	TGTGCCAGCAGCTTGTTTAGGGACACCTACAATGAGCAGTTCTTC	CASSLFRDTYNEQFF